This TCR beta chain is from a study of high-grade serous ovarian cancer treatment subgroups. Assay used: immunoSEQ multiplex PCR; TCRdb lists only in-frame clones, some missing. The data show some 4,400 clones, roughly two thirds seen once. Tumor samples were obtained before definitive surgery or chemotherapy. The clonotype comes from a human donor with high-grade serous ovarian cancer. The specimen was tumor tissue.

The DNA of the CDR3 is TGTGCCAGCGATATACAGGGAATCACTGAAGCTTTCTTT. Amino acid sequence: CASDIQGITEAFF. The gene calls are TRBV6-5 and TRBJ1-1, with D tentatively TRBD1 (6 bases). CDR1 and CDR2 (germline): MNHEY, SVGAGI. V gave up 8 bases and J gave up 4 bases, with 14 bases separating them. This CDR3 has 13 residues.